This T cell receptor beta chain emerged from a study of glioma-infiltrating T cells after dendritic cell vaccination. Study-wide points: Survival was not directly related to TCR clonality in these patients.

Points on this clone: Antigen specificity is unknown.

Germline assignment: CDR1 LGHNA and CDR2 YSLEER. The germline V and J ends were trimmed by 4 bases and 2 bases, with 12 bases remaining between them. The CDR3 has 14 residues. The repertoire was sequenced with immunoSEQ multiplex PCR; TCRdb's copy has only in-frame clones and lacks some. Among over 90,000 clones, about four fifths were seen once, and the ten largest hold 9.5% to 15%. Sequenced material: blood, taken before dendritic cell vaccination. The receptor's source is a human donor with glioblastoma. V is TRBV4-3 and J is TRBJ2-7; weak D call: TRBD1 (6 bases). The CDR3 loop reads CASSLSEGAYEQYF. The CDR3 DNA follows: TGCGCCAGCAGCCTCAGCGAGGGGGCCTACGAGCAGTACTTC.